The 5 T cell receptor beta chains below all came from one sample that was sequenced in a study of OX40 agonist ivuxolimab in advanced cancers. Assay: immunoSEQ multiplex PCR; the TCRdb copy retains only in-frame clones and omits some. The table shows around 45,000 clones, with over 70% occurring only once. The material was CD4+ or CD8+ T cells sorted from blood, obtained in a trial of the OX40 agonist ivuxolimab. The receptor source for this set is an adult with an advanced solid tumor such as melanoma, head and neck, liver or kidney cancer.

This sequence joins TRBV10-3 and TRBJ1-2; D is possibly TRBD1 (5 bases). The CDR3 length is 13 residues. V was cut by 4 bases and J by 4 bases, with 10 bases left in between. Germline values: CDR1 ENHRY, CDR2 SYGVKD. CDR3 nucleotides: TGTGCCATCAGTGGAGACAGAGGCTATGGCTACACCTTC. It is translated as CAISGDRGYGYTF.

The V call is TRBV19, the J call TRBJ2-6; no clear D gene. Between the trimmed V and J ends, which lost 1 base and 2 bases, there was a span of 3 bases. The CDR3 extends over 14 amino acids. The germline V gene has CDR1 LNHDA and CDR2 SQIVND (reference sequence). CDR3: CASSIGPGANVLTF. CDR3 nucleotides: TGTGCCAGTAGTATAGGGCCTGGGGCCAACGTCCTGACTTTC.

The V gene is TRBV2, the J gene TRBJ1-4; D not certain. V gave up 3 bases and J gave up 8 bases, with 4 bases separating them. The CDR3 contains 11 residues. From germline, CDR1 is SNHLY and CDR2 FYNNEI. The CDR3 bases are TGTGCCAGCAGTGACTGGGAAAAACTGTTTTTT. Protein sequence: CASSDWEKLFF.

This sequence joins TRBV19 and TRBJ2-5; 7 nucleotides match TRBD1. With the DNA end fitting TRBJ2-7 better, the J assignment may be wrong. This CDR3 region has 13 residues. CDR1 is LNHDA and CDR2 is SQIVND in the germline V gene (reference sequence). In DNA, the CDR3 is TGTGCCAGTAGCCTTAGGGGGCTGGACGAGCAGTACTTC. Encoded protein: CASSLRGLDEQYF.

The chain joins TRBV10-1 to TRBJ2-1; TRBD2 matches 9 bases. Germline V lookup: CDR1 WNHNN, CDR2 SYGVQD (reference sequence). The CDR3 has 14 residues. Trimming at V came to 8 bases and at J to 4 bases, leaving 6 bases not matched to a gene. The CDR3 DNA follows: TGCGCCAGCTCGGCTAGCGGGGTTTACAATGAGCAGTTCTTC. Amino acids: CASSASGVYNEQFF.